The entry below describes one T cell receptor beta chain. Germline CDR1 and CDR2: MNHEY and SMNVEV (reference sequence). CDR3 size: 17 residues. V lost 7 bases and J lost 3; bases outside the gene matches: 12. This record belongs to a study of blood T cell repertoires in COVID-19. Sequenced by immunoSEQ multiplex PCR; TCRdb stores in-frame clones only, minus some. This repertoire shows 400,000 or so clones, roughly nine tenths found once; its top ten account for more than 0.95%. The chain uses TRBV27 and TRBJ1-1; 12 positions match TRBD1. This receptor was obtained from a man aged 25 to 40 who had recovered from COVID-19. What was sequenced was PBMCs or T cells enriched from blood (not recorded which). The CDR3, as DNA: TGTGCCAGCACCCGCCGCGGGACAGGGGGCGAAGACACTGAAGCTTTCTTT. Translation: CASTRRGTGGEDTEAFF.